Here is one T cell receptor (beta chain) with its context. Its cognate antigen is unknown. This record belongs to a study of cytomegalovirus exposure and HLA in healthy donors. Study conclusions and caveats: Later work found most CMV-associated TCR beta chains apparently HLA-restricted.

Researchers ran the PCR with 60 Vbeta and 13 Jbeta primers. The assay was immunoSEQ multiplex PCR, and TCRdb's table has in-frame clones only and misses some. The sample lists over 110,000 clones, 82% occurring once. Trimming pared 9 bases from V and 4 bases from J, leaving 19 bases between. This CDR3 region has 14 residues. CDR1 MNHNY and CDR2 SVGAGI come from the germline V gene (reference sequence). This chain uses TRBV6-6 with TRBJ2-7; D remains ambiguous. The sequenced material came from PBMCs. This clonotype was sampled from a male donor in good health and CMV-seronegative. The CDR3 DNA is TGTGCCAGGGGTGCTTTCCTAAAGAGGTACGAGCAGTACTTC. Translating gives CARGAFLKRYEQYF.